This T cell receptor beta chain was obtained from a study of early T cells in non-severe SARS-CoV-2 infection. TCRdb reanalysed the 5' RACE reads using MiXCR and keeps one entry per CDR3 protein. The data contain 70,000 or so distinct CDR3 sequences, roughly 13% of them singletons. Germline loops: CDR1 KGHSH, CDR2 LQKENI. V was clipped by 6 bases and J by 2 bases; unmatched bases: 3. The CDR3 runs 14 residues. The chain carries TRBV18 and TRBJ2-5, with 10 positions matching TRBD2. The source material was whole blood. This clonotype originated in an adult who was a healthcare worker with PCR-confirmed SARS-CoV-2 infection or an uninfected control (not recorded which). In DNA form, the CDR3 reads TGTGCCAGCTCGGCTAGCGGGGGACAAGAGACCCAGTACTTC. Amino acid sequence: CASSASGGQETQYF. Looking up the rest from reference TRBV18 and TRBJ2-5 gives the full variable domain: NAGVMQNPRHLVRRRGQEARLRCSPMKGHSHVYWYRQLPEEGLKFMVYLQKENIIDESGMPKERFSAEFPKEGPSILRIQQVVRGDSAAYFCASSASGGQETQYFGPGTRLLVL.